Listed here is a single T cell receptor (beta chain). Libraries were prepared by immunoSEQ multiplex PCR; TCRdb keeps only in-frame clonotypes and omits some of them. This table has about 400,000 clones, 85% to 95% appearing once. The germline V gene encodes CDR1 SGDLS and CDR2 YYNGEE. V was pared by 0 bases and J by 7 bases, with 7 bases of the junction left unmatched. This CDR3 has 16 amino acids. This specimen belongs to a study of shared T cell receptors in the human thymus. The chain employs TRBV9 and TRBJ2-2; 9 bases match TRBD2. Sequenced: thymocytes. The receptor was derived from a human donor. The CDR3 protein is CASSVDGGRVGGELFF. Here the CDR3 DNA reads TGTGCCAGCAGCGTAGACGGCGGGAGGGTAGGCGGGGAGCTGTTTTTT. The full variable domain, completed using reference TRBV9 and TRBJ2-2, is DSGVTQTPKHLITATGQRVTLRCSPRSGDLSVYWYQQSLDQGLQFLIQYYNGEERAKGNILERFSAQQFPDLHSELNLSSLELGDSALYFCASSVDGGRVGGELFFGEGSRLTVL.